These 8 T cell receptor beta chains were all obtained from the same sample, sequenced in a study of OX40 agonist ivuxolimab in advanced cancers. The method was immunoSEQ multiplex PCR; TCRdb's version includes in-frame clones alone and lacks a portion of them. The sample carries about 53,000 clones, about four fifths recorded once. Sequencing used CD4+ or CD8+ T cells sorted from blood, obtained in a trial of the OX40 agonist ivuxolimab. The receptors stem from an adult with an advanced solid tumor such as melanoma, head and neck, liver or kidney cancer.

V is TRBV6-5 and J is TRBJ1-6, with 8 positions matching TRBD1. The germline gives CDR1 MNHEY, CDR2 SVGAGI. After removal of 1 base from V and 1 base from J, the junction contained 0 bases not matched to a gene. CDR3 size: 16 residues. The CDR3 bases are TGTGCCAGCAGTTACTACAGGGGGTCCTATAATTCACCCCTCCACTTT. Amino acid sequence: CASSYYRGSYNSPLHF.

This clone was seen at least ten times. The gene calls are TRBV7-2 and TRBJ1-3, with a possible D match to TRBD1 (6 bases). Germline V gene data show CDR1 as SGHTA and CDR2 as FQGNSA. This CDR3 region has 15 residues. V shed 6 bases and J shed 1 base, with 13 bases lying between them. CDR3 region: CASSTQGGSGNTIYF. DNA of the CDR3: TGTGCCAGCAGTACACAGGGAGGATCTGGAAACACCATATATTTT.

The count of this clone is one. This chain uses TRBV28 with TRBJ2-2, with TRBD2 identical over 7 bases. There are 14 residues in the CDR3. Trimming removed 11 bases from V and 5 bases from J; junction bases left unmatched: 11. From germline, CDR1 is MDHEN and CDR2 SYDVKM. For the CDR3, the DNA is TGTGCCCTAGCACACTCGCGGGAGACCGGGGAGCTGTTTTTT. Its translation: CALAHSRETGELFF. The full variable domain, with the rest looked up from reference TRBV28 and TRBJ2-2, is DVKVTQSSRYLVKRTGEKVFLECVQDMDHENMFWYRQDPGLGLRLIYFSYDVKMKEKGDIPEGYSVSREKKERFSLILESASTNQTSMYLCALAHSRETGELFFGEGSRLTVL.

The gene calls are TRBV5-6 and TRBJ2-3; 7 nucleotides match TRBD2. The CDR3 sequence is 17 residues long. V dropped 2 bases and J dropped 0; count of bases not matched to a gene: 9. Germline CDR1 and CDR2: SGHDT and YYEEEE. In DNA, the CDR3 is TGTGCCAGCAGCTTACGCGGGGGACTCCATAGCACAGATACGCAGTATTTT. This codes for CASSLRGGLHSTDTQYF.

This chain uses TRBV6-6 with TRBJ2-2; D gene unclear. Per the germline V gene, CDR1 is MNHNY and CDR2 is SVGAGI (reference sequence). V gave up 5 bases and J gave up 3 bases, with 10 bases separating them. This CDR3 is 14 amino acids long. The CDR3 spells CASSATRYTGELFF. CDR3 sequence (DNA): TGTGCCAGCAGTGCCACCCGTTACACCGGGGAGCTGTTTTTT.

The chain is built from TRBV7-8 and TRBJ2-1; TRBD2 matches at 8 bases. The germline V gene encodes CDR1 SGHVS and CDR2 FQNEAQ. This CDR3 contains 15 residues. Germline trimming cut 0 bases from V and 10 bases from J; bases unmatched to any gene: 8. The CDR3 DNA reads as TGTGCCAGCAGCTTAGCGGTCCGGGGGGGCAGGGAGCAGTTCTTC. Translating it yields CASSLAVRGGREQFF. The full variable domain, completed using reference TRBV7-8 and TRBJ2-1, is GAGVSQSPRYKVAKRGQDVALRCDPISGHVSLFWYQQALGQGPEFLTYFQNEAQLDKSGLPSDRFFAERPEGSVSTLKIQRTQQEDSAVYLCASSLAVRGGREQFFGPGTRLTVL.

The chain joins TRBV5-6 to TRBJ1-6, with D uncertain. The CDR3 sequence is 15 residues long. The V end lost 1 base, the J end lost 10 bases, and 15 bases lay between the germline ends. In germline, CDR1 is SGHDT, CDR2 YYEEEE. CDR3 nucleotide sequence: TGTGCCAGCAGCTTGTTGAGGGTTCCTAGGTCACCCCTCCACTTT. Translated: CASSLLRVPRSPLHF.

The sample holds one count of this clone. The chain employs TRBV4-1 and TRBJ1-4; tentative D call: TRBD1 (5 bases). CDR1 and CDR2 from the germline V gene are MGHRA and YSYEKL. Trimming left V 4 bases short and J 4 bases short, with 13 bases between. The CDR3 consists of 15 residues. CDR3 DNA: TGCGCCAGCAGCCCGCCAAGGGGCAGTAATGAAAAACTGTTTTTT. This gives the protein CASSPPRGSNEKLFF.